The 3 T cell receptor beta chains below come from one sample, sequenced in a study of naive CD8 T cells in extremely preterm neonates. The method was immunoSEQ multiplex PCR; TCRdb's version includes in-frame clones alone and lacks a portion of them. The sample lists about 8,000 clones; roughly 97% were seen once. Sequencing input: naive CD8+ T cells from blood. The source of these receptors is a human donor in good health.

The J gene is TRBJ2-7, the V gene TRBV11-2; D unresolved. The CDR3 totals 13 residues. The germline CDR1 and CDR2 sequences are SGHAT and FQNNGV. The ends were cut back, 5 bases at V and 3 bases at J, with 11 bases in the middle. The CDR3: CASSHEVFYEQYF. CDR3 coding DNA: TGTGCCAGCAGCCATGAGGTGTTCTACGAGCAGTACTTC.

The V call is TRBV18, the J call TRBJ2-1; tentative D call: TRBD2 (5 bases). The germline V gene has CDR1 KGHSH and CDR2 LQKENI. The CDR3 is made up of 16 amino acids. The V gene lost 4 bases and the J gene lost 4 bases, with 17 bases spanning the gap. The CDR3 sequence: CASSHAADSDYNEQFF. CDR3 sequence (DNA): TGTGCCAGCTCACATGCGGCGGACTCCGATTACAATGAGCAGTTCTTC.

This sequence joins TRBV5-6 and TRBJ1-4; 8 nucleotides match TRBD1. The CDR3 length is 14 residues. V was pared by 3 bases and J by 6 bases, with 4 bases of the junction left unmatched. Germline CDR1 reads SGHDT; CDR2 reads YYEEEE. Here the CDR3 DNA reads TGTGCCAGCAGCTGGGGGACAGGCCATGAAAAACTGTTTTTT. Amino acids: CASSWGTGHEKLFF.